This T cell receptor (beta chain) stems from a study of blood T cell repertoires in COVID-19. Study background: PBMCs, B-cell-depleted T cells, or T cells provided the cDNA or gDNA that made up the material.

Profiled with immunoSEQ multiplex PCR; TCRdb holds only in-frame clones, not every one. This table has 200,000 to 300,000 clones, 91% appearing once. CDR1 SGHRS and CDR2 YFSETQ come from the germline V gene. CDR3 length: 13 amino acids. Deletions cut 3 bases from V and 1 base from J, with 5 bases between. The chain couples TRBV5-1 to TRBJ2-1, with no clear D. Sequenced material: peripheral blood. The clonotype was recovered from a person in their late teens or twenties with COVID-19, enrolled during active disease. CDR3 in amino acids: CASSSLSYNEQFF. As DNA, the CDR3 is TGCGCCAGCAGCTCCCTTTCCTACAATGAGCAGTTCTTC.